The 28 T cell receptor beta chains reported below all come from one sample, sequenced in a study of identical twins. A single record per CDR3 protein comes from TCRdb applying MiXCR to the 5' RACE reads. The sample holds hundreds of thousands of distinct CDR3 sequences, less than 25% seen once. The sample was also reused in another study, on T cells expressing NK-cell markers.

Sequenced input: CD4+ T cells sorted from blood. The origin of the receptors is a woman between 18 and 30 years old in good health.

The chain carries TRBV10-2 and TRBJ2-3; D gene unclear. Germline V gives CDR1 WSHSY, CDR2 SAAADI. V shed 2 bases and J shed 2 bases, with 8 bases lying between them. There are 14 residues in the CDR3. The CDR3: CASSEILVTDTQYF. The CDR3 DNA sequence: TGCGCCAGCAGTGAGATACTCGTCACAGATACGCAGTATTTT.

The chain uses TRBV7-6 and TRBJ2-7; D may be TRBD1 or TRBD2 (5 bases each). There are 15 residues in the CDR3. Between the trimmed V and J ends, which lost 5 bases and 4 bases, there was a span of 18 bases. CDR1 SGHVS and CDR2 FNYEAQ come from the germline V gene. The CDR3 bases are TGTGCCAGCAGCGCCCGGGACGTCTCGTATTACGAGCAGTACTTC. Protein sequence: CASSARDVSYYEQYF.

The chain is built from TRBV6-2 or TRBV6-3 and TRBJ1-5; D gene uncertain. The germline V gene has CDR1 MNHEY and CDR2 SVGEGT. Deletions cut 8 bases from V and 4 bases from J, with 9 bases between. The CDR3 is 12 amino acids. The CDR3 loop is CASGTSNQPQHF. In DNA, the CDR3 is TGTGCCAGCGGAACCTCAAATCAGCCCCAGCATTTT.

This clonotype was observed a handful of times. The genes are TRBV7-2 and TRBJ2-4; D may be TRBD2 (5 bases). V shed 7 bases and J shed 8 bases, with 21 bases lying between them. Germline CDR1 reads SGHTA; CDR2 reads FQGNSA. The CDR3 spans 15 residues. The CDR3 DNA sequence: TGTGCCAGCAAGCCCAAAACCGGAGGTCTGTACATTCAGTACTTC. It specifies CASKPKTGGLYIQYF.

The chain has TRBV12-3 or TRBV12-4 and TRBJ2-1, with 7 bases matching TRBD2. The CDR3 runs 17 residues. Trimming cost V 7 bases and J 4 bases; bases outside gene matches: 16. The CDR3, as DNA: TGTGCCAGCACCCACCCTCAAGCGGGATCCGGGTACAATGAGCAGTTCTTC. Encoded protein: CASTHPQAGSGYNEQFF.

This clonotype came up a few times. The chain recombines TRBV20-1 with TRBJ2-1, with TRBD1 matching 9 bases. Germline loops: CDR1 DFQATT, CDR2 SNEGSKA (reference sequence). The trim removed 5 bases at V and 4 bases at J, leaving 9 bases unmatched. This CDR3 has 15 residues. In nucleotides, the CDR3 is TGCAGTGCTTCCACAGGGGGCTCGGGGTACAATGAGCAGTTCTTC. Protein sequence: CSASTGGSGYNEQFF.

J is TRBJ1-1 and V is TRBV4-2; 9 positions agree with TRBD1. V shed 4 bases and J 5 bases; nucleotides not matched to a gene: 8. The germline V gene has CDR1 LGHNA and CDR2 YNFKEQ. The CDR3 totals 15 residues. The CDR3 sequence: CASSREQGASTEAFF. The DNA of the CDR3 is TGTGCCAGCAGCCGCGAACAGGGGGCTAGTACTGAAGCTTTCTTT.

The J gene is TRBJ2-1, the V gene TRBV5-1; TRBD1 matches at 8 bases. V shed 4 bases, J shed 9 bases, and the junction held 9 bases outside the gene matches. This CDR3 region has 14 residues. CDR1 is SGHRS, CDR2 YFSETQ, per germline. The chain's CDR3 is CASSIGQGMGEQFF. CDR3 coding DNA: TGCGCCAGCAGCATAGGACAGGGTATGGGTGAGCAGTTCTTC.

The V call is TRBV24-1, the J call TRBJ2-1; weak D call: TRBD2 (6 bases). The CDR3 runs to 13 residues. V shed 4 bases and J shed 11 bases, with 14 bases lying between them. Germline assignment: CDR1 KGHDR and CDR2 SFDVKD. The CDR3 DNA reads TGTGCCACCAGTGAGAGGAGGGGAAGCCAGCAGTTCTTC. Its protein product is CATSERRGSQQFF.

The rearrangement links TRBV20-1 to TRBJ1-6; weak D call: TRBD1 (6 bases). The germline CDR1 and CDR2 sequences are DFQATT and SNEGSKA (reference sequence). This CDR3 spans 14 amino acids. V lost 3 bases, J lost 6 bases, and 12 bases lay in between. CDR3 sequence reads: CSASRDTRNSPLHF. CDR3 sequence (DNA): TGCAGTGCTAGTCGGGACACGCGTAATTCACCCCTCCACTTT.

The V gene is TRBV7-2, the J gene TRBJ1-5, with D perhaps matching TRBD1 (5 bases). The CDR3 consists of 15 residues. With 1 base removed from V and 0 bases from J, the gap between germline ends came to 7 bases. In germline, CDR1 is SGHTA, CDR2 FQGNSA. As DNA, the CDR3 is TGTGCCAGCAGCTTAGGGGGCATTAGCAATCAGCCCCAGCATTTT. Translated: CASSLGGISNQPQHF.

This clonotype was counted a few times. The chain joins TRBV10-3 to TRBJ2-1; 8 positions match TRBD2. Germline CDR1 is ENHRY and CDR2 is SYGVKD. This CDR3 is 17 amino acids long. J gave up 3 bases and V 2 bases, and 9 bases lay outside the gene matches. The CDR3 bases are TGTGCCATCAGTGAGACCCAGCGGGAGCGTATCTACAATGAGCAGTTCTTC. It is translated as CAISETQRERIYNEQFF.

The chain links TRBV6-5 to TRBJ2-3; D not certain. This CDR3 contains 16 residues. The V end lost 0 bases, the J end lost 0 bases, and 10 bases lay between the germline ends. CDR1 and CDR2 (germline): MNHEY, SVGAGI. CDR3 residues: CASSYSPTTSTDTQYF. Here the CDR3 DNA reads TGTGCCAGCAGTTACTCCCCGACAACTAGCACAGATACGCAGTATTTT.

CDR3 DNA: TGCAGCGTTGCGCGGACAGGGGTCGACGAGCAGTACTTC. This sequence encodes CSVARTGVDEQYF. The chain is built from TRBV29-1 and TRBJ2-7; TRBD1 matches at 9 bases. Unmatched junction bases numbered 6, after V lost 4 bases and J lost 5 bases. The CDR3 sequence is 13 residues long. Germline V CDR1 and CDR2: SQVTM, ANQGSEA.

CDR3 sequence reads: CSPLVQGTPGANVLTF. As DNA, the CDR3 is TGCAGCCCGTTGGTCCAGGGTACACCCGGGGCCAACGTCCTGACTTTC. The rearrangement links TRBV29-1 to TRBJ2-6, with D maybe TRBD1 (5 bases). The V gene lost 8 bases and the J gene lost 4 bases, with 21 bases spanning the gap. CDR1 and CDR2 from the germline V gene are SQVTM and ANQGSEA. There are 16 residues in the CDR3.

This clonotype came up a few times. The chain recombines TRBV5-6 with TRBJ2-1, with 9 bases lining up with TRBD2. The V gene end was trimmed by 3 bases and the J gene end by 3 bases; junction bases not matched to a gene: 10. The CDR3 totals 17 residues. Germline V gives CDR1 SGHDT, CDR2 YYEEEE. CDR3 nucleotide sequence: TGTGCCAGCAGCTCCCTAATAGCGGGAGTCAGCTACAATGAGCAGTTCTTC. Protein sequence: CASSSLIAGVSYNEQFF.

This clonotype was observed a few times. V is TRBV5-1 and J is TRBJ1-1; D uncertain. The CDR3 sequence is 14 residues long. V lost 6 bases, J lost 0 bases, and 12 bases lay in between. CDR1 is SGHRS and CDR2 is YFSETQ in the germline V gene. The chain's CDR3 is CASKLSYMNTEAFF. CDR3 sequence (DNA): TGCGCCAGCAAGCTATCTTACATGAACACTGAAGCTTTCTTT.

This clonotype was seen more than once but under ten times. This chain joins TRBV19 and TRBJ2-2; TRBD2 matches at 10 bases. This CDR3 is built from 14 residues. With V trimmed by 9 bases and J by 6 bases, 7 bases remained unmatched. Germline assignment: CDR1 LNHDA and CDR2 SQIVND (reference sequence). This chain's CDR3 is CASRWTSGAGELFF. Written as DNA, the CDR3 is TGTGCCAGCCGATGGACTAGCGGAGCCGGGGAGCTGTTTTTT.

This clonotype has just a few counts. This rearrangement joins TRBV5-1 to TRBJ2-5; TRBD1 matches at 7 bases. The CDR3 contains 13 residues. The J segment lost 2 bases and the V segment lost 4 bases, leaving 2 bases of the junction unmatched. Germline CDR1 and CDR2: SGHRS and YFSETQ. The CDR3 here is CASSTGVQETQYF. CDR3 nucleotide sequence: TGCGCCAGCAGCACAGGGGTTCAAGAGACCCAGTACTTC.

The V gene is TRBV5-1, the J gene TRBJ2-5, with TRBD1 identical over 9 bases. Per the germline V gene, CDR1 is SGHRS and CDR2 is YFSETQ. This CDR3 comprises 14 residues. The V segment lost 7 bases and the J segment 5 bases; nucleotides outside the gene matches: 9. The CDR3 reads CASAADRGRETQYF. Here the CDR3 DNA reads TGCGCCAGCGCCGCGGACAGGGGTCGGGAGACCCAGTACTTC.

The table lists this clonotype with a few counts. This chain connects TRBV7-6 to TRBJ1-1; D is unresolved. The CDR3 is 13 residues long. V lost 5 bases to trimming and J lost 1 base, with 8 bases between them. Germline V gene lookup returns CDR1 SGHVS and CDR2 FNYEAQ. The CDR3 spells CASSRQTNTEAFF. In DNA, the CDR3 is TGTGCCAGCAGCCGTCAAACGAACACTGAAGCTTTCTTT.

The chain's CDR3 is CASSYKFSSGRQAYNEQFF. The CDR3 nucleotides read TGTGCCAGCAGCTACAAATTTTCTAGCGGGAGGCAAGCCTACAATGAGCAGTTCTTC. The chain uses TRBV11-1 and TRBJ2-1, with 11 bases aligning to TRBD2. CDR3 length equals 19 residues. Germline CDR1 is SGHAT and CDR2 is FQDESV (reference sequence). V was pared by 4 bases and J by 2 bases, with 13 bases of the junction left unmatched.

In its sample, this clonotype was seen many times. The V and J genes are TRBV27 and TRBJ1-2, with D hard to call. Germline V lookup: CDR1 MNHEY, CDR2 SMNVEV (reference sequence). V lost 4 bases to trimming and J lost 3 bases, with 3 bases between them. The CDR3 is 11 amino acids. The CDR3 loop is CASSWDYGYTF. The CDR3 DNA reads as TGTGCCAGCAGTTGGGACTATGGCTACACCTTC.

This clonotype was counted ten times or more. The junction departs from germline at one end; a sequencing error may be responsible. The gene calls are TRBV5-1 and TRBJ2-2; 7 nucleotides line up with TRBD1. CDR3 size: 14 residues. From germline, CDR1 is SGHRS and CDR2 YFSETQ. The chain's CDR3 is CASSLTGSTGELFF. Here the CDR3 DNA reads TGTGCCAGCAGTTTGACAGGGTCCACCGGGGAGCTGTTTTTT.

This rearrangement joins TRBV7-2 to TRBJ2-7; 11 positions agree with TRBD2. V trimming: 5 bases; J trimming: 3 bases; junction bases outside the gene matches: 6. The germline V gene has CDR1 SGHTA and CDR2 FQGNSA. The CDR3 runs to 15 residues. CDR3 nucleotides: TGTGCCAGCAGCCCGGGACTAGCGGTATACTACGAGCAGTACTTC. It encodes CASSPGLAVYYEQYF.

This clonotype occurred a few times. This sequence joins TRBV20-1 and TRBJ2-7; D remains ambiguous. The CDR3 length is 12 residues. Germline loops: CDR1 DFQATT, CDR2 SNEGSKA (reference sequence). Trimming cost V 7 bases and J 5 bases, with 15 bases left between them. CDR3 DNA: TGCAGTGTTTCGGGTCTTGGGGACGAGCAGTACTTC. Encoded protein: CSVSGLGDEQYF.

The chain joins TRBV2 to TRBJ2-5; D is possibly TRBD2 (6 bases). Trimming removed 6 bases at V and 1 base at J, with 18 bases between. The germline V gene has CDR1 SNHLY and CDR2 FYNNEI. The CDR3 totals 16 residues. This CDR3 is CASRGLGAGIQETQYF. CDR3 nucleotides: TGTGCCAGCAGGGGTTTAGGGGCGGGAATCCAAGAGACCCAGTACTTC.

This clonotype has just a few counts. V gene TRBV10-3 combines with J gene TRBJ2-2; no definite D call. This CDR3 region has 12 residues. In germline, CDR1 is ENHRY, CDR2 SYGVKD. Trimming took 4 bases from V and 3 from J, leaving 3 bases between them. DNA of the CDR3: TGTGCCATCAGTGCCCACACCGGGGAGCTGTTTTTT. Translating it yields CAISAHTGELFF.